This entry concerns a single T cell receptor (beta chain). The sample is drawn from a study of blood T cell repertoires in COVID-19. Germline V gene sequence: CDR1 MGHRA, CDR2 YSYEKL. V gave up 0 bases and J gave up 7 bases; unmatched junction bases: 7. There are 16 residues in the CDR3. Per the authors' pipeline: Estimation of nucleated cell counts was performed using reference gene primer amplification. The assay was immunoSEQ multiplex PCR, and TCRdb's table has in-frame clones only and misses some. That table is the source of V, J and clone size, and D and trimming were worked out from the DNA. The sample records more than 120,000 clones, about four fifths being singletons.

The chain couples TRBV4-1 to TRBJ1-4; 8 bases match TRBD1. This sequence was found in a human donor in a cohort sampled during active COVID-19. Sequencing input: peripheral blood. The CDR3, as DNA: TGCGCCAGCAGCCAAGATCTAGGGCAGGGGGCTGAAAAACTGTTTTTT. Translating gives CASSQDLGQGAEKLFF.